This T cell receptor (beta chain) was sequenced for a study of cytomegalovirus exposure and HLA in healthy donors. Study summary: Earlier sequencing of about 179 million T cells yielded around 120 million unique TCR beta sequences.

Study results and caveats: Upon later analysis, TCR association rates were observed to vary by HLA locus, being highest for DRB1 and lowest for HLA-C.

This clone has just a few counts. Its target is unknown. In germline, CDR1 is SQVTM, CDR2 ANQGSEA. V lost 5 bases to trimming and J lost 4 bases; unmatched junction nucleotides: 4. This CDR3 is built from 12 residues. This PCR relied on a set of 60 Vbeta primers and 13 Jbeta primers. Profiling relied on immunoSEQ multiplex PCR, and the TCRdb table lists in-frame clones only, not all of them. The table includes over 85,000 clones, 60% to 85% detected once. Sequences were obtained from PBMCs. The clonotype comes from a woman in her sixties in good health and CMV-seropositive. This sequence joins TRBV29-1 and TRBJ1-2, with 7 bases identical to TRBD1. As DNA, the CDR3 is TGCAGCGTTCAAGGGGGCCTCTATGGCTACACCTTC. This translates into CSVQGGLYGYTF.